Listed below are T cell receptor beta chains from one sample, sequenced in a study of regulatory T cells in long-lasting Graves disease. TCRdb re-called the multiplex PCR reads with MiXCR, one entry per CDR3 protein. This sample has over 400,000 distinct CDR3 sequences, with less than 15% found just once. The sample was also reused in another study, on T cells in Graves' hyperthyroidism and ophthalmopathy.

This specimen was peripheral blood mononuclear cells (PBMCs), taken at new diagnosis, from a patient treated with antithyroid drugs. The receptor source for this set is a woman between 45 and 65 years old with Graves disease. The conserved cysteine and the conserved F or W are not part of the CDR3 here.

J gene	V gene	CDR3 protein
TRBJ1-1	TRBV28	ASLRRVNTEAF
TRBJ2-5	TRBV10-2	ASKAGGVVKTQY
TRBJ1-2	TRBV5-4	ASSLPGTLGPNYGYT
TRBJ2-5	TRBV5-5	ASSLARAGAFQETQY
TRBJ1-1	TRBV3-1	ASSHHGTDNTEAF
TRBJ2-1	TRBV28	ASSPLAGGPTWSYNEQF
TRBJ1-5	TRBV20-1	SARRRGFNQPQH
TRBJ1-1	TRBV12-3/TRBV12-4	ASNLGQGMDTEAF
TRBJ1-1	TRBV3-1	ASSQSGRGAF
TRBJ2-1	TRBV7-9	ASSLTSRPSGSTYNEQF
TRBJ2-3	TRBV14	ASSQDRLAGDPFTDPQY
TRBJ2-2	TRBV19	ASSIGSRTGELF
TRBJ1-2	TRBV12-3/TRBV12-4	ASSHRARHYGYT
TRBJ2-2	TRBV27	ASSSQFSGELF
TRBJ2-1	TRBV28	ASILSGRDLNEQF
TRBJ1-1	TRBV15	ATSRQQGSGSF
TRBJ2-1	TRBV24-1	ATSVAGPYNEQF
TRBJ2-3	TRBV28	ASSFPPGGMNTDTQY
TRBJ1-5	TRBV3-1	ASSGDRGGQPQH
NA	TRBV11-2	ASSSPEGIYEQY
TRBJ2-7	TRBV30	AWSDNTYEQY
TRBJ2-3	TRBV2	ASRRDDTDTQY
TRBJ2-3	TRBV28	ASSLSRGRLSGWTDTQY
TRBJ2-3	TRBV5-1	ASSLAGASTDTQY
TRBJ2-7	TRBV3-1	ASSQEGQVRTEQY
TRBJ2-3	TRBV28	ASSSRTGGRITDTQY
TRBJ2-5	TRBV5-1	ASSAYRGQETQY
TRBJ2-3	TRBV27	ASTGMTGPVAGETDTQY
TRBJ2-1	TRBV19	ASSIGWEPGNEQF
TRBJ2-5	TRBV3-1	ASSEEGETQY
TRBJ2-7	TRBV20-1	SARVGQLRLDTYEQY
TRBJ2-6	TRBV7-9	ASSSMDREAGSSGANVLT
TRBJ2-2	TRBV28	ASPNDTGELF
TRBJ2-2	TRBV5-1	ASSPGRLAGGKTGELF
TRBJ1-1	TRBV6-4	ASSYDVNTEAF
TRBJ2-7	TRBV30	AWSVQGYEQY
TRBJ2-1	TRBV5-1	ASTSWYRGYNEQF
TRBJ2-1	TRBV27	ATRTSGIEQF
TRBJ2-4	TRBV12-3/TRBV12-4	ASSFRLAGVVAIQY
TRBJ1-5	TRBV10-3	AIKEAGNQPQH
TRBJ1-5	TRBV7-2	ASSFRTGQDQPQH
TRBJ2-2	TRBV30	AWSVSRTGVGNGELF
TRBJ2-1	TRBV20-1	SARIVRGLNEQF
TRBJ1-2	TRBV11-2	ASSHEINYGYT
TRBJ2-2	TRBV28	ASSRSGTGMTGELF
TRBJ1-5	TRBV5-5	ANSLGLTNQPQH
TRBJ1-4	TRBV28	ASNIRNEKLF
TRBJ1-6	TRBV2	ASTKGTGVISPLH